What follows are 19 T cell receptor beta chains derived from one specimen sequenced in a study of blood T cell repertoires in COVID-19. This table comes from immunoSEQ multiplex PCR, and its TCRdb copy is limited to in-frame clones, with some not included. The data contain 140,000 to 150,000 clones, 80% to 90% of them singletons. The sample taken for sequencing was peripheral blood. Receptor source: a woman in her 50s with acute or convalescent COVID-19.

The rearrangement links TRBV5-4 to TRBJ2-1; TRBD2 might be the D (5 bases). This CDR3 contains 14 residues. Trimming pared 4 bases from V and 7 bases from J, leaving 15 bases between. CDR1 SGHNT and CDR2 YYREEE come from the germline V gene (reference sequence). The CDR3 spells CASSVALRGNEQFF. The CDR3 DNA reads TGTGCCAGCAGCGTGGCCCTCCGGGGAAATGAGCAGTTCTTC.

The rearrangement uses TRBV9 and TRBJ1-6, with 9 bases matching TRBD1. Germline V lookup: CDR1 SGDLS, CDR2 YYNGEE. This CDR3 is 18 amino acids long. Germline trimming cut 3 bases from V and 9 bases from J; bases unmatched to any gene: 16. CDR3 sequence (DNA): TGTGCCAGCAGCGGATTTCCCGGGACAGGGACCTCGGTTTCACCCCTCCACTTT. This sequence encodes CASSGFPGTGTSVSPLHF.

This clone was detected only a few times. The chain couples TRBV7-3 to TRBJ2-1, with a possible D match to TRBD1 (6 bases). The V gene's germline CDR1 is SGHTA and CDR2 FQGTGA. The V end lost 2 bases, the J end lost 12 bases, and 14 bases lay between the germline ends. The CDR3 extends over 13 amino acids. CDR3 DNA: TGTGCCAGCAGCTTAGGTGCCTTAGGGGGGCAGTTCTTC. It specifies CASSLGALGGQFF. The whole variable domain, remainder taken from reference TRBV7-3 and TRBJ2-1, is GAGVSQTPSNKVTEKGKYVELRCDPISGHTALYWYRQSLGQGPEFLIYFQGTGAADDSGLPNDRFFAVRPEGSVSTLKIQRTERGDSAVYLCASSLGALGGQFFGPGTRLTVL.

CDR3 amino acids: CAISDTGSRSPLHF. For the CDR3, the DNA is TGTGCCATCAGTGATACAGGGTCGCGGTCACCCCTCCACTTT. The chain is built from TRBV10-3 and TRBJ1-6; D perhaps matches TRBD1 (6 bases). The CDR3 loop spans 14 amino acids. Germline V lookup: CDR1 ENHRY, CDR2 SYGVKD. The germline V and J ends were trimmed by 3 bases and 10 bases, with 13 bases remaining between them.

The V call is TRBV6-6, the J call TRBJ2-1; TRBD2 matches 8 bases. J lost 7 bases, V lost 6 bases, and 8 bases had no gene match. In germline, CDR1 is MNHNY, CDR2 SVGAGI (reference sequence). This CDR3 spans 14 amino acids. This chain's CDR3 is CASRSTGLGNEQFF. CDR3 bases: TGTGCCAGCAGGAGTACGGGACTAGGAAATGAGCAGTTCTTC.

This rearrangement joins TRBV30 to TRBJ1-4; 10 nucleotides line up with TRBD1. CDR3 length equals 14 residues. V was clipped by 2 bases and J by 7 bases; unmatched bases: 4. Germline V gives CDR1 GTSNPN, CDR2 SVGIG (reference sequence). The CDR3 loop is CAWSLTGGVEKLFF. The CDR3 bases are TGTGCCTGGAGTCTGACAGGGGGCGTTGAAAAACTGTTTTTT.

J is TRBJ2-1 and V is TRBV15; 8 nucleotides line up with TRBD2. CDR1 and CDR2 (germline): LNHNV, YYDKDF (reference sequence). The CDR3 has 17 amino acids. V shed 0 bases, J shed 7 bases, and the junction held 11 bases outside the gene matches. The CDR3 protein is CATSRERAGLVLNEQFF. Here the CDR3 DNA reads TGTGCCACCAGCAGAGAGAGAGCGGGACTAGTCCTTAATGAGCAGTTCTTC.

This chain's CDR3 is CASSLGLAGTDTQYF. The DNA of the CDR3 is TGTGCCAGCAGCCTCGGACTAGCGGGCACAGATACGCAGTATTTT. The chain employs TRBV6-5 and TRBJ2-3; TRBD2 matches 10 bases. The V gene's germline CDR1 is MNHEY and CDR2 SVGAGI. This CDR3 has 15 residues. V was clipped by 6 bases and J by 1 base; unmatched bases: 4.

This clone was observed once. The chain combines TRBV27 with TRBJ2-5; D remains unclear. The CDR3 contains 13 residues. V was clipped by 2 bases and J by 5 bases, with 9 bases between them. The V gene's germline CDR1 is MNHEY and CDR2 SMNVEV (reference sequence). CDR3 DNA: TGTGCCAGCAGTTTACAAGACTCGGAGACCCAGTACTTC. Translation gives CASSLQDSETQYF.

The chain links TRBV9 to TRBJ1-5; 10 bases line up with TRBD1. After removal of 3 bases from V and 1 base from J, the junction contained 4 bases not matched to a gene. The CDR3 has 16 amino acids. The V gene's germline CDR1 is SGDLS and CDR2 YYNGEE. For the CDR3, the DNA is TGTGCCAGCAGCGCCGGGACAGGGGAAAGCAATCAGCCCCAGCATTTT. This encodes CASSAGTGESNQPQHF.

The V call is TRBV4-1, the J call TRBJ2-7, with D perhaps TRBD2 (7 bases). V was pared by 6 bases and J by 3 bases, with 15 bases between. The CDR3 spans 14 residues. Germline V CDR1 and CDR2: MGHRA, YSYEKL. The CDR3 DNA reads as TGCGCCAGCAGAGCAGGGAGGGGGGTCTACGAGCAGTACTTC. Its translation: CASRAGRGVYEQYF.

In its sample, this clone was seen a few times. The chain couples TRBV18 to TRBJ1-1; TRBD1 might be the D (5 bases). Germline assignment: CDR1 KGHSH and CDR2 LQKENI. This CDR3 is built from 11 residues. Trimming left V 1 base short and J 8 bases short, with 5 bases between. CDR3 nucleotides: TGTGCCAGCTCACCACAGGGGGAAGCTTTCTTT. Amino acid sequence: CASSPQGEAFF. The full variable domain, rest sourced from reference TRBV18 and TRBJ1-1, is NAGVMQNPRHLVRRRGQEARLRCSPMKGHSHVYWYRQLPEEGLKFMVYLQKENIIDESGMPKERFSAEFPKEGPSILRIQQVVRGDSAAYFCASSPQGEAFFGQGTRLTVV.

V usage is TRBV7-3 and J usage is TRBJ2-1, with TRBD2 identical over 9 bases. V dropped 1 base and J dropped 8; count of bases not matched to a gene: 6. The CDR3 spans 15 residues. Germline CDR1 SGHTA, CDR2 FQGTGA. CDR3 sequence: CASSLKGGRADEQFF. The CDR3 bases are TGTGCCAGCAGCTTAAAGGGCGGGAGGGCCGATGAGCAGTTCTTC. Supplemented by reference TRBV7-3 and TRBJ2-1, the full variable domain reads GAGVSQTPSNKVTEKGKYVELRCDPISGHTALYWYRQSLGQGPEFLIYFQGTGAADDSGLPNDRFFAVRPEGSVSTLKIQRTERGDSAVYLCASSLKGGRADEQFFGPGTRLTVL.

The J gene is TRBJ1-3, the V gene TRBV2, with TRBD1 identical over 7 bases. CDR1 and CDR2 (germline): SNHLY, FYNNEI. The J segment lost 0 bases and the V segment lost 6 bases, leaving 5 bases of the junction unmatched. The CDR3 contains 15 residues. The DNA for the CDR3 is TGTGCCAGCAGGGGGGACAGACTCTCTGGAAACACCATATATTTT. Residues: CASRGDRLSGNTIYF. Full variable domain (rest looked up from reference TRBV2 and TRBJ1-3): EPEVTQTPSHQVTQMGQEVILRCVPISNHLYFYWYRQILGQKVEFLVSFYNNEISEKSEIFDDQFSVERPDGSNFTLKIRSTKLEDSAMYFCASRGDRLSGNTIYFGEGSWLTVV.

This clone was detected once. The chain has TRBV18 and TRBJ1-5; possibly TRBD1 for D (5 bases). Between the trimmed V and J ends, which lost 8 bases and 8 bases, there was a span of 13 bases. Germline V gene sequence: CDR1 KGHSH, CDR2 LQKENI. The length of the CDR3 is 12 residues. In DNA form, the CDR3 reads TGTGCCAGCCGCGGGACTGCTGAGCCCCAGCATTTT. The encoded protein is CASRGTAEPQHF.

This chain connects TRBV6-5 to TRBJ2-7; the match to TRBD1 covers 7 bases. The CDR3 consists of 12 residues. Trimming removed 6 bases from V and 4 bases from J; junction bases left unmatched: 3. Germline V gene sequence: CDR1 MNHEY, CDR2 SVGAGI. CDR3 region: CASSGDSYEQYF. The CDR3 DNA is TGTGCCAGCAGCGGGGACAGTTACGAGCAGTACTTC.

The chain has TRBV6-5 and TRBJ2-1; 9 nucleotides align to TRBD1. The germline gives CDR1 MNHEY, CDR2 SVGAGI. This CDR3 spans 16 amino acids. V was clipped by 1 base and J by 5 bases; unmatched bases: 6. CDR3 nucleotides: TGTGCCAGCAGTTACTGGGGGACAGGGTTGCACAATGAGCAGTTCTTC. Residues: CASSYWGTGLHNEQFF.

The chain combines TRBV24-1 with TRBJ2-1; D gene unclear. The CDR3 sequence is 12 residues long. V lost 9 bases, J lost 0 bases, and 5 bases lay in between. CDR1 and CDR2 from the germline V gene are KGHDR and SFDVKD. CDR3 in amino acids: CATGSSYNEQFF. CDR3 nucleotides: TGTGCCACCGGCAGCTCCTACAATGAGCAGTTCTTC.

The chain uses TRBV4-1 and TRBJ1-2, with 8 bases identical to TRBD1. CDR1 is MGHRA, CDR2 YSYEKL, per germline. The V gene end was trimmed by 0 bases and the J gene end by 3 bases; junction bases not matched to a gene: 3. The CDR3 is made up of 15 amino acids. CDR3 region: CASSQDQGQDYGYTF. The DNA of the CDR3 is TGCGCCAGCAGCCAAGATCAGGGACAGGACTATGGCTACACCTTC.